Each of the 26 T cell receptor beta chains below was sequenced from the same sample in a study of OX40 agonist ivuxolimab in advanced cancers. Only in-frame clones appear in the TCRdb table, and some are missing; sequencing was by immunoSEQ multiplex PCR. The sample comprises approximately 70,000 clones, 88% of which are singletons, and about 1% rests with the top ten. This specimen was CD4+ or CD8+ T cells sorted from blood, taken in a trial of the OX40 agonist ivuxolimab. The receptors derive from an adult with an advanced solid tumor such as melanoma, head and neck, liver or kidney cancer.

The CDR3 sequence is CARMDGVTDTQYF. For the CDR3, the DNA is TGTGCCAGGATGGACGGAGTTACAGATACGCAGTATTTT. This chain links TRBV7-9 with TRBJ2-3; D remains ambiguous. Germline CDR1 SEHNR, CDR2 FQNEAQ (reference sequence). The V gene lost 9 bases and the J gene lost 3 bases, with 13 bases spanning the gap. The CDR3 runs 13 residues.

The genes are TRBV14 and TRBJ2-5; perhaps TRBD2 as D (5 bases). Looked up from germline, CDR1 is SGHDN and CDR2 is FVKESK. The CDR3 runs 17 residues. V gave up 0 bases and J gave up 5 bases, with 19 bases separating them. CDR3 nucleotide sequence: TGTGCCAGCAGCCAAGAAAGCGGCTTCCCAGGAACCGAGACCCAGTACTTC. Translating it yields CASSQESGFPGTETQYF.

The J gene is TRBJ2-7, the V gene TRBV5-5; possibly TRBD2 for D (6 bases). Germline CDR1 SGHKS, CDR2 YYEKEE (reference sequence). The V end was cut by 5 bases, the J end by 6 bases, with 24 bases between. The CDR3 spans 16 residues. The CDR3 sequence is CASSPLFEGGDLEQYF. Written as DNA, the CDR3 is TGTGCCAGCAGTCCCCTTTTTGAGGGCGGGGACCTCGAGCAGTACTTC.

This clone was picked up a small number of times. The rearrangement links TRBV7-8 to TRBJ2-7; D call uncertain. The V and J ends lost 5 bases and 5 bases respectively, with 13 bases between them. CDR1 and CDR2 from the germline V gene are SGHVS and FQNEAQ. This CDR3 is 13 amino acids long. The chain's CDR3 is CASSPTEYNEQYF. The CDR3 DNA is TGTGCCAGCAGCCCGACGGAGTACAACGAGCAGTACTTC.

V gene TRBV29-1 combines with J gene TRBJ2-5, with TRBD2 identical over 10 bases. The CDR3 extends over 14 amino acids. Germline lookup yields CDR1 SQVTM and CDR2 ANQGSEA. With 6 bases clipped from V and 5 bases from J, the junction kept 9 bases outside the gene matches. CDR3 loop: CSVSRGSGRETQYF. In nucleotides, the CDR3 is TGCAGCGTCTCCCGGGGTAGCGGGAGGGAGACCCAGTACTTC.

This sequence joins TRBV2 and TRBJ2-7; D is possibly TRBD1 or TRBD2 (5 bases each). Trimming removed 4 bases from V and 2 bases from J, with 12 bases in between. Germline V lookup: CDR1 SNHLY, CDR2 FYNNEI. CDR3 length: 14 amino acids. The DNA for the CDR3 is TGTGCCAGCAGTGGGGGCGGACTCCCCTACGAGCAGTACTTC. This gives the protein CASSGGGLPYEQYF.

The V and J genes are TRBV2 and TRBJ2-7; D is undetermined. Trimming shortened V by 11 bases and J by 4 bases, and 12 bases separated the two germline ends. The germline V gene encodes CDR1 SNHLY and CDR2 FYNNEI. This CDR3 is built from 11 residues. Here the CDR3 DNA reads TGTGCCCTCCTGGCCCTGTACGAGCAGTACTTC. Translating gives CALLALYEQYF.

The chain couples TRBV5-1 to TRBJ1-1; TRBD1 agrees at 8 bases. This CDR3 region has 15 residues. Germline V gene lookup returns CDR1 SGHRS and CDR2 YFSETQ. The ends lost 3 bases at V and 0 bases at J; junction bases unmatched: 4. DNA for the CDR3: TGCGCCAGCAGCTCAAGACAGGGGATGAACACTGAAGCTTTCTTT. Amino acid sequence: CASSSRQGMNTEAFF.

V is TRBV7-2 and J is TRBJ2-3; maybe TRBD1 (6 bases). Germline V gives CDR1 SGHTA, CDR2 FQGNSA. The CDR3 is 13 residues long. V was trimmed by 5 bases and J by 6 bases, leaving 12 bases between them. The chain's CDR3 is CASSQQGGDTQYF. CDR3 coding DNA: TGTGCCAGCAGCCAACAGGGTGGTGATACGCAGTATTTT.

The chain joins TRBV6-1 to TRBJ1-2; a possible D gene is TRBD1 (5 bases). The CDR3 has 14 residues. The V and J ends lost 6 bases and 4 bases respectively, with 15 bases between them. Germline lookup yields CDR1 MNHNS and CDR2 SASEGT. Written as DNA, the CDR3 is TGTGCCAGCAGCGGGACGGGAACTATCTATGGCTACACCTTC. It specifies CASSGTGTIYGYTF.

The V gene is TRBV19, the J gene TRBJ2-3, with D perhaps TRBD1 or TRBD2 (6 bases each). CDR1 and CDR2 (germline): LNHDA, SQIVND (reference sequence). Trimming left V 3 bases short and J 7 bases short, with 23 bases between. This CDR3 contains 17 residues. CDR3 nucleotide sequence: TGTGCCAGTAGTATGGGGAAGAGGGACGGGGGCAGGTATACGCAGTATTTT. This sequence encodes CASSMGKRDGGRYTQYF.

V and J are TRBV5-8 and TRBJ2-1; 10 bases align to TRBD2. The CDR3 consists of 16 residues. Losses at the gene ends were 4 bases for V and 0 bases for J; bases not matched to a gene: 4. CDR1 and CDR2 (germline): SGHTS, YDEGEE. CDR3: CASSNPSGSSYNEQFF. In nucleotides, the CDR3 is TGTGCCAGCAGCAACCCTAGCGGGAGCTCCTACAATGAGCAGTTCTTC.

The chain links TRBV28 to TRBJ1-1; possible D gene TRBD1, 6 bases. The CDR3 is 14 residues long. V was trimmed by 7 bases and J by 1 base, leaving 13 bases between them. The germline gives CDR1 MDHEN, CDR2 SYDVKM. The CDR3 sequence: CASITGTQNTEAFF. CDR3 in DNA: TGTGCCAGCATTACCGGGACACAGAACACTGAAGCTTTCTTT. The variable domain in full, with the rest retrieved from reference TRBV28 and TRBJ1-1, is DVKVTQSSRYLVKRTGEKVFLECVQDMDHENMFWYRQDPGLGLRLIYFSYDVKMKEKGDIPEGYSVSREKKERFSLILESASTNQTSMYLCASITGTQNTEAFFGQGTRLTVV.

The chain is built from TRBV5-4 and TRBJ1-6; a possible D gene is TRBD1 (5 bases). Germline V gives CDR1 SGHNT, CDR2 YYREEE (reference sequence). The CDR3 sequence is 14 residues long. V was pared by 0 bases and J by 7 bases, with 8 bases between. The CDR3 region is CASSLGGTNSPLHF. In DNA, the CDR3 is TGTGCCAGCAGCTTGGGAGGGACCAATTCACCCCTCCACTTT.

The CDR3 DNA is TGCGCCAGCAGAGGAGAACAGGGTGGCTACACCTTC. Protein: CASRGEQGGYTF. The chain has TRBV10-2 and TRBJ1-2; a weak D match, TRBD1 (6 bases). This CDR3 spans 12 amino acids. The ends were cut back, 6 bases at V and 7 bases at J, with 12 bases in the middle. From germline, CDR1 is WSHSY and CDR2 SAAADI.

The chain uses TRBV5-1 and TRBJ1-1, with unresolved D. V gave up 0 bases and J gave up 0 bases, with 6 bases separating them. CDR1 SGHRS and CDR2 YFSETQ come from the germline V gene. The CDR3 runs to 14 residues. CDR3 sequence reads: CASSLGRVNTEAFF. The CDR3 DNA follows: TGCGCCAGCAGCTTGGGTAGGGTGAACACTGAAGCTTTCTTT.

This chain uses TRBV6-5 with TRBJ2-7; no clear D gene. Looked up from germline, CDR1 is MNHEY and CDR2 is SVGAGI. The CDR3 has 13 residues. Trimming pared 5 bases from V and 5 bases from J, leaving 13 bases between. CDR3 DNA sequence: TGTGCCAGCAGTACCCCCATAGACCACGAGCAGTACTTC. Translating it yields CASSTPIDHEQYF.

The V and J genes are TRBV7-8 and TRBJ2-1; tentatively, D is TRBD1 or TRBD2 (6 bases each). This CDR3 is 14 amino acids long. Trimming shortened V by 3 bases and J by 8 bases, and 14 bases separated the two germline ends. CDR1 SGHVS and CDR2 FQNEAQ come from the germline V gene. The CDR3 DNA follows: TGTGCCAGCAGCTTTGGTCTTAGGGGGGATGAGCAGTTCTTC. This gives the protein CASSFGLRGDEQFF.

V is TRBV7-8 and J is TRBJ2-1; tentatively, D is TRBD2 (5 bases). Trimming removed 1 base at V and 3 bases at J, with 13 bases between. This CDR3 comprises 16 residues. Germline values: CDR1 SGHVS, CDR2 FQNEAQ. CDR3 sequence (DNA): TGTGCCAGCAGCTTAGTCTTAGCGCCGGACTACAATGAGCAGTTCTTC. Residues: CASSLVLAPDYNEQFF.

The rearrangement links TRBV7-8 to TRBJ1-1, with a weak D call TRBD1 (6 bases). Trimming took 5 bases from V and 1 from J, leaving 20 bases between them. The CDR3 sequence is 17 residues long. CDR1 is SGHVS, CDR2 FQNEAQ, per germline. CDR3 DNA sequence: TGTGCCAGCAGCCCAAAGACAGGCTCCTTGGGGAACACTGAAGCTTTCTTT. Protein: CASSPKTGSLGNTEAFF.

This clone has only a few counts. This chain uses TRBV18 with TRBJ1-2, with D unresolved. The ends were cut back, 6 bases at V and 4 bases at J, with 18 bases in the middle. This CDR3 has 15 amino acids. Germline V gives CDR1 KGHSH, CDR2 LQKENI. Here the CDR3 DNA reads TGTGCCAGCTCGCCTGCCGCCCCCCCGGCCTATGGCTACACCTTC. It is translated as CASSPAAPPAYGYTF.

This clone was seen a few times. CDR3 loop: CASSPLGGITYGYTF. The CDR3 DNA reads TGTGCCAGCAGCCCGCTAGGGGGGATAACCTATGGCTACACCTTC. This chain joins TRBV7-9 and TRBJ1-2, with D tentatively TRBD1 (6 bases). This CDR3 is built from 15 residues. Germline V lookup: CDR1 SEHNR, CDR2 FQNEAQ (reference sequence). V lost 5 bases, J lost 4 bases, and 17 bases lay in between.

The chain is built from TRBV5-6 and TRBJ2-7; D possibly corresponds to TRBD2 (5 bases). Germline V gene sequence: CDR1 SGHDT, CDR2 YYEEEE. V lost 1 base, J lost 4 bases, and 6 bases lay in between. This CDR3 is built from 12 residues. CDR3 sequence: CASSLRTYEQYF. CDR3 nucleotides: TGTGCCAGCAGCTTGAGGACTTACGAGCAGTACTTC.

The J gene is TRBJ1-1, the V gene TRBV5-1; TRBD1 might be the D (6 bases). V shed 1 base and J shed 5 bases, with 12 bases lying between them. Germline lookup yields CDR1 SGHRS and CDR2 YFSETQ. CDR3 length equals 14 residues. The CDR3 here is CASSLTGSWTEAFF. The CDR3 bases are TGCGCCAGCAGCTTGACAGGGAGTTGGACTGAAGCTTTCTTT.

The chain has TRBV14 and TRBJ2-5, with D maybe TRBD2 (5 bases). The length of the CDR3 is 15 residues. Trimming stripped 4 bases from V and 4 bases from J, with 16 bases between. Germline CDR1 and CDR2: SGHDN and FVKESK. The CDR3 DNA reads as TGTGCCAGCAGCCGTTCCACGGGGTTGAGAGAGACCCAGTACTTC. Its translation is CASSRSTGLRETQYF.

The CDR3 DNA reads TGTGCCATGGAGCCAGGGAACTCTGGAAACACCATATATTTT. Protein product: CAMEPGNSGNTIYF. This rearrangement joins TRBV10-3 to TRBJ1-3; D is possibly TRBD1 (5 bases). V was pared by 9 bases and J by 0 bases, with 12 bases between. Per the germline V gene, CDR1 is ENHRY and CDR2 is SYGVKD. The CDR3 spans 14 residues.